What follows are 18 T cell receptor beta chains derived from one specimen sequenced in a study of response to subunit inactivated influenza vaccine (dated by TCRdb to between 2017 and 2018). The method was RT-PCR. Data came from an Illumina HiSeq 2500. TCRdb passed the public sequencing reads through fastp at Q25 and MiXCR, retaining productive beta sequences. Every distinct CDR3 protein forms one entry, paired with its most common genes and DNA. The sample table contains about 150,000 distinct CDR3 sequences; only one count was recorded for about 10% of them. About 40% of the sample is held by the ten biggest clonotypes. The specimen comprised CD8+ T cells sorted from PBMCs, sampled less than 30 months after vaccination. These receptors were collected from a man aged 50 to 69 who received an inactivated influenza vaccine. Donor details come from another sample of the same person, matched by shared clones.

This clonotype has at least ten counts. V is TRBV28 and J is TRBJ2-2; TRBD1 is a possible D gene (5 bases). This CDR3 is 14 amino acids long. Germline CDR1 MDHEN, CDR2 SYDVKM. V was pared by 4 bases and J by 6 bases, with 12 bases between. The CDR3 sequence: CASSYQGFPGELFF. The CDR3, as DNA: TGTGCCAGCAGTTATCAGGGTTTCCCCGGGGAGCTGTTTTTT.

The gene calls are TRBV25-1 and TRBJ1-6; 8 bases fit TRBD1. The germline V gene has CDR1 MGHDK and CDR2 SYGVNS. CDR3 size: 13 residues. V shed 6 bases, J shed 8 bases, and the junction held 3 bases outside the gene matches. DNA for the CDR3: TGTGCCAGCAGCCTGACAGGGGATTCACCCCTCCACTTT. The encoded protein is CASSLTGDSPLHF.

The rearrangement uses TRBV29-1 and TRBJ2-2, with a weak D call TRBD2 (6 bases). In germline, CDR1 is SQVTM, CDR2 ANQGSEA. The CDR3 is 12 amino acids. CDR3 bases: TGCTGTGGGCGGGGGAACACCGGGGAGCTGTTTTTT. This translates into CCGRGNTGELFF.

By sample fraction, this clonotype is medium-sized. The gene calls are TRBV4-1 and TRBJ2-1; D may be TRBD2 (5 bases). Trimming shortened V by 4 bases and J by 0 bases, and 10 bases separated the two germline ends. CDR3 size: 15 residues. The germline gives CDR1 MGHRA, CDR2 YSYEKL. In nucleotides, the CDR3 is TGCGCCAGCAGCCCAAGCGGTAGCTCCTACAATGAGCAGTTCTTC. Amino acid sequence: CASSPSGSSYNEQFF.

In this sample, this clonotype turned up many times. At one of its ends the junction is not consistent with the germline gene, which may arise from a read error. CDR3 bases: TGTGCCAGCAGCGTGAAGGGGCTCGCCCCGAGCTTC. Amino acid sequence: CASSVKGLAPSF. The rearrangement joins TRBV12-3 or TRBV12-4 to TRBJ2-5, with D possibly matching TRBD1 (5 bases). The CDR3 length is 12 residues.

This clonotype was observed a handful of times. The V gene is TRBV6-1, the J gene TRBJ2-3; 13 bases map to TRBD2. CDR3 length: 16 amino acids. In germline, CDR1 is MNHNS, CDR2 SASEGT. Unmatched junction bases numbered 9, after V lost 6 bases and J lost 6 bases. This chain's CDR3 is CASSNGLAGDRDTQYF. The CDR3 nucleotides are TGTGCCAGCAGCAACGGACTAGCGGGGGATCGGGATACGCAGTATTTT.

This chain uses TRBV7-6 with TRBJ2-7, with TRBD2 identical over 14 bases. Losses at the gene ends were 1 base for V and 2 bases for J; bases not matched to a gene: 4. In germline, CDR1 is SGHVS, CDR2 FNYEAQ. CDR3 size: 17 residues. The CDR3, as DNA: TGTGCCAGCAGCTTAGGGGGACTAGCGGGGGTTCCCTACGAGCAGTACTTC. Encoded protein: CASSLGGLAGVPYEQYF.

The chain has TRBV5-1 and TRBJ2-7; D gene unclear. Trimming took 0 bases from V and 5 from J, leaving 12 bases between them. The CDR3 has 14 amino acids. Germline V gene lookup returns CDR1 SGHRS and CDR2 YFSETQ. The CDR3 region is CASSLALPNDEQYF. CDR3 coding DNA: TGCGCCAGCAGCTTGGCCCTACCAAACGACGAGCAGTACTTC.

A few counts support this clonotype. The chain carries TRBV3-1 and TRBJ2-3, with D uncertain. The CDR3 contains 11 residues. From germline, CDR1 is LGHDT and CDR2 YNNKEL (reference sequence). V lost 3 bases and J lost 7, with 5 bases in between. CDR3 DNA: TGTGCCAGCAGCCAGGGAAATACGCAGTATTTT. This codes for CASSQGNTQYF.

This clonotype was counted only a few times. CDR3 nucleotides: TGTGCCAGCAGCCAATCGACTAGCCTACGCACAGATACGCAGTATTTT. Residues: CASSQSTSLRTDTQYF. The chain combines TRBV4-2 with TRBJ2-3; 7 positions agree with TRBD2. Germline lookup yields CDR1 LGHNA and CDR2 YNFKEQ. The CDR3 is made up of 16 amino acids. V lost 2 bases and J lost 1; bases outside the gene matches: 6.

In DNA form, the CDR3 reads TGTGCCAGCAGGTTGTGGGCGGCCGGGGAGACCCAGTACTTC. Amino acids: CASRLWAAGETQYF. The rearrangement links TRBV28 to TRBJ2-5; D is unclear. Germline CDR1 and CDR2: MDHEN and SYDVKM. This CDR3 contains 14 residues. Trimming left V 6 bases short and J 5 bases short, with 16 bases between.

The V gene is TRBV28, the J gene TRBJ2-5; 8 bases map to TRBD1. The CDR3 consists of 15 residues. V lost 7 bases and J lost 0; bases outside the gene matches: 7. The germline CDR1 and CDR2 sequences are MDHEN and SYDVKM. The CDR3 spells CASNGQGEYQETQYF. DNA of the CDR3: TGTGCCAGCAACGGACAGGGCGAGTACCAAGAGACCCAGTACTTC.

The chain uses TRBV6-5 and TRBJ2-7; 7 bases agree with TRBD2. V lost 5 bases and J lost 11; bases outside the gene matches: 6. The CDR3 runs 11 residues. The germline V gene encodes CDR1 MNHEY and CDR2 SVGAGI. In DNA, the CDR3 is TGTGCCAGCAGTCCAGGACTAGAGGAGTACTTC. Translation gives CASSPGLEEYF.

The V call is TRBV29-1, the J call TRBJ2-5, with 10 bases identical to TRBD2. Per the germline V gene, CDR1 is SQVTM and CDR2 is ANQGSEA. The CDR3 covers 13 residues. J was trimmed by 1 base and V by 5 bases; bases with no gene match: 1. The CDR3 DNA follows: TGCAGCGTTCCTAGCGGGGGCCAAGAGACCCAGTACTTC. Its translation: CSVPSGGQETQYF.

This clonotype was seen repeatedly, ten times or more. The rearrangement uses TRBV4-2 and TRBJ2-7, with D unresolved. The CDR3 length is 13 residues. Trimming pared 1 base from V and 7 bases from J, leaving 11 bases between. Germline V gene sequence: CDR1 LGHNA, CDR2 YNFKEQ. CDR3 in amino acids: CASSQGSGGEQYF. DNA for the CDR3: TGTGCCAGCAGCCAAGGGTCGGGTGGAGAGCAGTACTTC.

This clonotype occurred many times. The chain employs TRBV4-3 and TRBJ2-5; tentatively, D is TRBD1 or TRBD2 (7 bases each). The CDR3 is made up of 14 amino acids. Trimming took off 0 bases at V and 10 bases at J, with 15 bases between the two ends. CDR1 is LGHNA and CDR2 is YSLEER in the germline V gene. The CDR3 spells CASSQDYQGEGQYF. The CDR3 DNA follows: TGCGCCAGCAGCCAAGATTATCAGGGGGAGGGCCAGTACTTC.

This clonotype was seen ten or more times. V is TRBV20-1 and J is TRBJ2-1; the D call may be TRBD1 or TRBD2 (5 bases each). Trimming removed 0 bases at V and 3 bases at J, with 15 bases between. CDR1 is DFQATT and CDR2 is SNEGSKA in the germline V gene (reference sequence). The CDR3 consists of 16 residues. CDR3 loop: CSARDLWDGDYNEQFF. In nucleotides, the CDR3 is TGCAGTGCTAGAGATCTTTGGGACGGAGACTACAATGAGCAGTTCTTC.

This clonotype has more than one count but fewer than ten. The chain combines TRBV24-1 with TRBJ1-1; D possibly corresponds to TRBD1 (6 bases). Per the germline V gene, CDR1 is KGHDR and CDR2 is SFDVKD. Trimming shortened V by 3 bases and J by 3 bases, and 13 bases separated the two germline ends. The CDR3 covers 15 residues. The CDR3 loop reads CATSDAGAGDTEAFF. Written as DNA, the CDR3 is TGTGCCACCAGTGATGCCGGGGCAGGGGACACTGAAGCTTTCTTT.